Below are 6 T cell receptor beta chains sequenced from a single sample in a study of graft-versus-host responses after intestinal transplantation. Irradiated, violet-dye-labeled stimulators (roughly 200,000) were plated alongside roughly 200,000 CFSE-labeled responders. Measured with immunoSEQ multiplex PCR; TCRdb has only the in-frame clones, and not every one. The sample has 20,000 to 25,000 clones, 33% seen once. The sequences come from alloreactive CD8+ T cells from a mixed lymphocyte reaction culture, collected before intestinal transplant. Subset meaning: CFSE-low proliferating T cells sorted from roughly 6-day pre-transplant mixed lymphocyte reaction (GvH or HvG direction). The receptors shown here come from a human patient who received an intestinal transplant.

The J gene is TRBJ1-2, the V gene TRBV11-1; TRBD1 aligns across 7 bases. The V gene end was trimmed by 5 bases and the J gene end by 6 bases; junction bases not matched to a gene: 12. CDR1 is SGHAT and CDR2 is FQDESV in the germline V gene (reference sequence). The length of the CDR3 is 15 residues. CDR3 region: CASSRGTDQGNGYTF. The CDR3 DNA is TGTGCCAGCAGCAGAGGGACAGACCAAGGAAATGGCTACACCTTC.

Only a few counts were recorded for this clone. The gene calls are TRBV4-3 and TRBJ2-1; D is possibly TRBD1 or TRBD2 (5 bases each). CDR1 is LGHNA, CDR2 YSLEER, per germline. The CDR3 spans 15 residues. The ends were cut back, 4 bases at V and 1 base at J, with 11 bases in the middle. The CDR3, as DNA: TGCGCCAGCAGCCCGGGGCAGGAGTCCTACAATGAGCAGTTCTTC. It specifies CASSPGQESYNEQFF.

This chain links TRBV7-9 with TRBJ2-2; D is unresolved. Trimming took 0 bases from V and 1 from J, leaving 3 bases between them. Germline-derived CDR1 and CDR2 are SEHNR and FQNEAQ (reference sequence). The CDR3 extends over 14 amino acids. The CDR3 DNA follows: TGTGCCAGCAGCTTAGCGGGGAACACCGGGGAGCTGTTTTTT. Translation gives CASSLAGNTGELFF. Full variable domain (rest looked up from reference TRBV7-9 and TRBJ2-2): DTGVSQNPRHKITKRGQNVTFRCDPISEHNRLYWYRQTLGQGPEFLTYFQNEAQLEKSRLLSDRFSAERPKGSFSTLEIQRTEQGDSAMYLCASSLAGNTGELFFGEGSRLTVL.

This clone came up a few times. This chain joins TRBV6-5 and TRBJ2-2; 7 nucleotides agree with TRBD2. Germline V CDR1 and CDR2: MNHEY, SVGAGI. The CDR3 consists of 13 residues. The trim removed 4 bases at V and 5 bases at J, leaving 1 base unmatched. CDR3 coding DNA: TGTGCCAGCAGTTGGGAGGGTACCGGGGAGCTGTTTTTT. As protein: CASSWEGTGELFF.

The CDR3 protein is CASSYSLGFEAFF. CDR3 nucleotide sequence: TGTGCCAGCAGTTACTCCTTGGGCTTTGAAGCTTTCTTT. This chain connects TRBV6-9 to TRBJ1-1; no firm D call. The V gene's germline CDR1 is MNHGY and CDR2 SVAAGI. V was shortened by 3 bases and J by 7 bases, with 12 bases between the two germline ends. There are 13 residues in the CDR3.

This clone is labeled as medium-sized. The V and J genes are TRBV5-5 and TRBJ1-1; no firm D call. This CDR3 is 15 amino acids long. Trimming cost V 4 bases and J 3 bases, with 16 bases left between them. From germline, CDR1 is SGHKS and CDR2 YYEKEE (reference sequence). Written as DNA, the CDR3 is TGTGCCAGCAGCCCACCTTGGGCCCCGGACACTGAAGCTTTCTTT. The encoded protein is CASSPPWAPDTEAFF.